This TCR beta chain was captured by sequencing in a study of blood T cell repertoires in COVID-19. Looking at the study overall: Italy, Spain and the United States were the sources of the convalescent and acute COVID-19 samples. Nucleic acid was either cDNA or gDNA, and it came from T cells, B-cell-depleted T cells, or PBMCs.

Germline CDR1 LGHDT, CDR2 YNNKEL (reference sequence). V was clipped by 1 base and J by 2 bases, with 9 bases between them. CDR3 length: 14 residues. In the original processing: Reference gene primer amplification in the assay estimated nucleated cell counts. The table came from immunoSEQ multiplex PCR; TCRdb's copy has only in-frame clones and leaves some out. D and trimming come from the DNA, and the V and J calls and clone size come from that table. The sample carries about 80,000 clones, less than 85% recorded once. Sequencing was performed on peripheral blood. The chain combines TRBV3-1 (or the pseudogene TRBV3-2) with TRBJ2-7; a possible D gene is TRBD1 (5 bases). This TCR derives from a human donor in a cohort sampled during active COVID-19. CDR3 loop: CASSQGTFTYEQYF. DNA for the CDR3: TGTGCCAGCAGCCAAGGGACATTTACCTACGAGCAGTACTTC.